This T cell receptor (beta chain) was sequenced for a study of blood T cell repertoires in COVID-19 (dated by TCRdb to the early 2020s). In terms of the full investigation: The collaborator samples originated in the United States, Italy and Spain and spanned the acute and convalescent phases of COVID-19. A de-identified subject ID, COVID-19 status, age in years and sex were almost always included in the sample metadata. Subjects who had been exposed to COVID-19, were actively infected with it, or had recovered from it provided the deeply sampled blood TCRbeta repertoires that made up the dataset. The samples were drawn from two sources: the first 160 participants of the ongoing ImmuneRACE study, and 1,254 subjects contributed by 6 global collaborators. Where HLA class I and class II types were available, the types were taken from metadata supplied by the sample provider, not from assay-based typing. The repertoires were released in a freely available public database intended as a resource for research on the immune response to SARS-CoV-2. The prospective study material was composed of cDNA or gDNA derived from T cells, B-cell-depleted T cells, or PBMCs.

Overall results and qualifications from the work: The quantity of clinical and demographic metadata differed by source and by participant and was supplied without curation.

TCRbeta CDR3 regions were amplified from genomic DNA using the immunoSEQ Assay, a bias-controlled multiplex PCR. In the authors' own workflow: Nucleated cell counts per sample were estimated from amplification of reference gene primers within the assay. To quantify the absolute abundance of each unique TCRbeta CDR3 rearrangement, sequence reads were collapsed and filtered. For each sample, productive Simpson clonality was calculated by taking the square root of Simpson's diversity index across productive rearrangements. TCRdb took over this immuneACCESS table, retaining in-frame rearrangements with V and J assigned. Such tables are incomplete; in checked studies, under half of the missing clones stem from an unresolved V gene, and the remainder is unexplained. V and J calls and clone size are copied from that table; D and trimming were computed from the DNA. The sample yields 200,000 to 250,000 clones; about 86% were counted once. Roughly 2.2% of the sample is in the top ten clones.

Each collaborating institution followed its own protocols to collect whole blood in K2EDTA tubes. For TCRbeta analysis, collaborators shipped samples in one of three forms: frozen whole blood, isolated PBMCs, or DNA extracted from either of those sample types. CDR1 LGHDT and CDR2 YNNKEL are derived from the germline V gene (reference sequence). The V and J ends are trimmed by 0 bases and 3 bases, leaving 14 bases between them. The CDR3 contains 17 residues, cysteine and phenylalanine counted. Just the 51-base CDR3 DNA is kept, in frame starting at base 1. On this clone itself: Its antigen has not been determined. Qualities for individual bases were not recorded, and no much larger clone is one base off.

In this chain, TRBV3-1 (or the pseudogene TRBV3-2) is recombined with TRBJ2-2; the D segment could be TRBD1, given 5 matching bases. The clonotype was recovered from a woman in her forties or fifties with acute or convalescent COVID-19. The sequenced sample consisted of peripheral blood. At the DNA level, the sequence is TGTGCCAGCAGCCAAGAAATTGTGCGACAGTACACCGGGGAGCTGTTTTTT. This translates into CASSQEIVRQYTGELFF.